This T cell receptor beta chain was sequenced for a study of tumor and adjacent non-tumor tissue in lung cancer. The wider study: There were about twelve adenocarcinoma, 2 squamous cell carcinoma and 1 small cell lung cancer cases. Patients were aged roughly 31 to 76, around ten men and roughly 5 women, stage I to III.

Three rounds of nested PCR, following a modified ARM-PCR protocol, produced the TCRbeta library. TCRdb fed the multiplex PCR reads into MiXCR, producing one record per CDR3 protein. The sample lists 200,000 to 250,000 distinct CDR3 sequences; approximately 74% were seen once. Per germline, CDR1 KGHDR and CDR2 SFDVKD. V was cut by 1 base and J by 10 bases, with 13 bases left in between. The CDR3 length is 13 residues. This sample's RNA came from whole unsorted tissue. The sample taken for sequencing was lung tumor tissue. The TCR was taken from a man in his 60s with non-small cell lung cancer. This chain joins TRBV24-1 and TRBJ2-7; D might be TRBD2 (5 bases). The CDR3 coding sequence is TGTGCCACCAGTGATTTTGACTCACCGGGACAGTACTTC. This sequence encodes CATSDFDSPGQYF.